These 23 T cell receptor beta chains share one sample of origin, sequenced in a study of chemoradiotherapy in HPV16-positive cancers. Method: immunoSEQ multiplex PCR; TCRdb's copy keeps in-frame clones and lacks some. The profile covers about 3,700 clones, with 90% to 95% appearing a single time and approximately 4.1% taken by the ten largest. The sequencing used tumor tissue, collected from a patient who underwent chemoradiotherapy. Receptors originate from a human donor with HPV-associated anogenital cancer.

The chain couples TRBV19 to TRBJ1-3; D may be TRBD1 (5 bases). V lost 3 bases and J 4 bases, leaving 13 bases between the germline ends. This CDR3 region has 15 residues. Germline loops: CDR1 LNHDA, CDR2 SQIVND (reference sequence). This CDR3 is CASSIYRDGGNTIYF. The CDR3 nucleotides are TGTGCCAGTAGTATTTATCGGGACGGCGGAAACACCATATATTTT.

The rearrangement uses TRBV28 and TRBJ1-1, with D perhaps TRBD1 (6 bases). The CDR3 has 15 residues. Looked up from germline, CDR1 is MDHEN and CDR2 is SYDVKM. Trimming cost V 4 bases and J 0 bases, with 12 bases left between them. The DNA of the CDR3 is TGTGCCAGCAGTTCATGGGGGCAGGTGAACACTGAAGCTTTCTTT. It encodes CASSSWGQVNTEAFF.

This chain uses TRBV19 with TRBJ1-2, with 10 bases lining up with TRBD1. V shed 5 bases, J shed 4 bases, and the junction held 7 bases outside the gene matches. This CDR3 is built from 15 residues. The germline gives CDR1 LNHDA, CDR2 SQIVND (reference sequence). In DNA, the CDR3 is TGTGCCAGTAGTTCCCGGGACAGGGGTGCCTATGGCTACACCTTC. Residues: CASSSRDRGAYGYTF.

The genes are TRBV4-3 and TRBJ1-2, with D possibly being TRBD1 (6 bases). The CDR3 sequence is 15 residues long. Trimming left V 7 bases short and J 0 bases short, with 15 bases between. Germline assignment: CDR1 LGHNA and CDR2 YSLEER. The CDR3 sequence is CASTSRGGANYGYTF. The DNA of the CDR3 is TGCGCCAGCACCTCAAGAGGGGGGGCTAACTATGGCTACACCTTC.

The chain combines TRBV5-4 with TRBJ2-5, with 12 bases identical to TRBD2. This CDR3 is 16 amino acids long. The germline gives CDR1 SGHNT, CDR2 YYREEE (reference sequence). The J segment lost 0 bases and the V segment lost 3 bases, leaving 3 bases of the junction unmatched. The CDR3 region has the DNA TGTGCCAGCAGCTCCAGGACTAGCGGGAACCAAGAGACCCAGTACTTC. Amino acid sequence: CASSSRTSGNQETQYF.

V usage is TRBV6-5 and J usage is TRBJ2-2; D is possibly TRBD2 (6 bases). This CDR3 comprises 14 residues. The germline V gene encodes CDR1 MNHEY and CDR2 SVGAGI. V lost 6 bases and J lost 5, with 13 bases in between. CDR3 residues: CASRPGLFTGELFF. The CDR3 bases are TGTGCCAGCAGACCGGGACTGTTTACCGGGGAGCTGTTTTTT.

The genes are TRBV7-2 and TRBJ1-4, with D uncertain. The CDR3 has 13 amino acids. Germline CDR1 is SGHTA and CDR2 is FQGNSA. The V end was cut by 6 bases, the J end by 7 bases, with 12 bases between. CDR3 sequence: CASRPDIREKLFF. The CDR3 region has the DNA TGTGCCAGCAGACCCGACATCCGTGAAAAACTGTTTTTT.

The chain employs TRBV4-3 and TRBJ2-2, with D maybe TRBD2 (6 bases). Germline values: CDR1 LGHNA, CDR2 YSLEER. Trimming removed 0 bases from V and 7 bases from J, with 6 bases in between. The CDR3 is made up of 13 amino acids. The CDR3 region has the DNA TGCGCCAGCAGCCAAGACGGGGGCGGGGAGCTGTTTTTT. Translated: CASSQDGGGELFF.

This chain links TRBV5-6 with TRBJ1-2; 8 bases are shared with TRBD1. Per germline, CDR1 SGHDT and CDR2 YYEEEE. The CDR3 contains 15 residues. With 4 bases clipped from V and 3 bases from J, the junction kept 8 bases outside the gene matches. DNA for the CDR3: TGTGCCAGCAGCCGAGACAGGGGAGGTGACTATGGCTACACCTTC. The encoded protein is CASSRDRGGDYGYTF.

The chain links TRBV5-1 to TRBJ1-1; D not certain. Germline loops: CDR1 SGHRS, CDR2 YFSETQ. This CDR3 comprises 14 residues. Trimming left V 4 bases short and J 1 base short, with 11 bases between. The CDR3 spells CASSLSDPNTEAFF. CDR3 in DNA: TGCGCCAGCAGCCTCAGTGATCCGAACACTGAAGCTTTCTTT.

The CDR3: CASQVGGAYEKLFF. CDR3 DNA: TGTGCCAGTCAAGTCGGGGGGGCCTATGAAAAACTGTTTTTT. The chain recombines TRBV19 with TRBJ1-4, with a possible D match to TRBD1 (6 bases). V dropped 8 bases and J dropped 6 bases, with 16 bases sitting between them. Germline V CDR1 and CDR2: LNHDA, SQIVND (reference sequence). There are 14 residues in the CDR3.

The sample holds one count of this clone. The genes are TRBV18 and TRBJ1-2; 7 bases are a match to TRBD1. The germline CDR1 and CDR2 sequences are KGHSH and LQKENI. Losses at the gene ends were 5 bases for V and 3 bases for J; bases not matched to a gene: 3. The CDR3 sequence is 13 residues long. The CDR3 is CASSAGTDYGYTF. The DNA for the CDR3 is TGTGCCAGCTCAGCTGGGACAGACTATGGCTACACCTTC.

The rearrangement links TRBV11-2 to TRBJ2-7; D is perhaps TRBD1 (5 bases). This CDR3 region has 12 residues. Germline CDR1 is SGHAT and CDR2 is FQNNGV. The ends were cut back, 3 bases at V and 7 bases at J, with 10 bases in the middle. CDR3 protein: CASSFSGLEQYF. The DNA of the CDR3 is TGTGCCAGCAGCTTCTCAGGGTTGGAGCAGTACTTC.

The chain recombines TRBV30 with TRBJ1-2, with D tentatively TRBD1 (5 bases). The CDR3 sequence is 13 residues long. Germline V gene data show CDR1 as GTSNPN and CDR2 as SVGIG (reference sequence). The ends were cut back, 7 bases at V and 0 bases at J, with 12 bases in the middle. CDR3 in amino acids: CASISGTNYGYTF. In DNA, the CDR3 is TGTGCCTCCATATCAGGGACTAACTATGGCTACACCTTC. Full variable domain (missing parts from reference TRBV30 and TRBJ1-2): SQTIHQWPATLVQPVGSPLSLECTVEGTSNPNLYWYRQAAGRGLQLLFYSVGIGQISSEVPQNLSASRPQDRQFILSSKKLLLSDSGFYLCASISGTNYGYTFGSGTRLTVV.

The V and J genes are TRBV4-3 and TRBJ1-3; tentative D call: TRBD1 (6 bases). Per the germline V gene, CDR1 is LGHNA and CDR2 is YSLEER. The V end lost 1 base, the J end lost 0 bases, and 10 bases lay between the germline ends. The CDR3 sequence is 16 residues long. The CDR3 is CASSQVQGSSGNTIYF. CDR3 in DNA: TGCGCCAGCAGCCAAGTACAGGGAAGCTCTGGAAACACCATATATTTT.

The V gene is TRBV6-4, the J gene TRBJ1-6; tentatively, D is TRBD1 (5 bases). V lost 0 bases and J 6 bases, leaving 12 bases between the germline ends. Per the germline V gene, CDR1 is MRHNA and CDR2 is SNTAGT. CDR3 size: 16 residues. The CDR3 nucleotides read TGTGCCAGCAGTGACTCGGGGCAGGGAGTTAATTCACCCCTCCACTTT. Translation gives CASSDSGQGVNSPLHF.

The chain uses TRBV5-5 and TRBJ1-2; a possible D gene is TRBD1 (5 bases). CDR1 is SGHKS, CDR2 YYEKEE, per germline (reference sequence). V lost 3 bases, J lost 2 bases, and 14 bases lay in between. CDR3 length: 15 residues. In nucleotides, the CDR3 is TGTGCCAGCAGCTGGGAACAGGTACCCAACTATGGCTACACCTTC. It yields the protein CASSWEQVPNYGYTF.

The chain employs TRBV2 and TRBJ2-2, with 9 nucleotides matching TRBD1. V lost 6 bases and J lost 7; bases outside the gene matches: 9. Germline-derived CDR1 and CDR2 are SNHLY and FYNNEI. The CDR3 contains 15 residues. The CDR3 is CASRLSGTGNGELFF. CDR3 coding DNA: TGTGCCAGCAGATTATCCGGGACAGGGAACGGGGAGCTGTTTTTT.

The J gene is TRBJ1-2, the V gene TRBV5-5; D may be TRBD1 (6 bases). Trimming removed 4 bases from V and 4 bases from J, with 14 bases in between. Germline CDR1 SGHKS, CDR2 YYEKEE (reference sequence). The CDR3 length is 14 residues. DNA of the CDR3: TGTGCCAGCAGCCCTGGGGGCAGTGCCTATGGCTACACCTTC. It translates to CASSPGGSAYGYTF.

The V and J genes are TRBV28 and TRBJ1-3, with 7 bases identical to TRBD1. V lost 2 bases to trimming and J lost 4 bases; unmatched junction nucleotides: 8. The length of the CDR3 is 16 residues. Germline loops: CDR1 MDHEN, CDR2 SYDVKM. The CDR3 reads CASSLSDRVSGNTIYF. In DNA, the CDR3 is TGTGCCAGCAGTTTAAGTGACAGGGTCTCGGGAAACACCATATATTTT.

The CDR3 region is CASSPFSGGNTGELFF. CDR3 bases: TGTGCCAGCTCGCCCTTTTCGGGGGGGAACACCGGGGAGCTGTTTTTT. The rearrangement uses TRBV18 and TRBJ2-2; 7 bases match TRBD2. This CDR3 has 16 amino acids. The J segment lost 1 base and the V segment lost 6 bases, leaving 8 bases of the junction unmatched. Germline V gene lookup returns CDR1 KGHSH and CDR2 LQKENI.

The chain's CDR3 is CASSADREETQYF. The CDR3 coding sequence is TGTGCCAGCAGCGCGGACAGGGAGGAGACCCAGTACTTC. The chain has TRBV7-7 and TRBJ2-5, with 8 bases matching TRBD1. CDR3 length: 13 amino acids. Germline-derived CDR1 and CDR2 are SSHAT and FNYEAQ (reference sequence). Losses at the gene ends were 5 bases for V and 5 bases for J; bases not matched to a gene: 4.

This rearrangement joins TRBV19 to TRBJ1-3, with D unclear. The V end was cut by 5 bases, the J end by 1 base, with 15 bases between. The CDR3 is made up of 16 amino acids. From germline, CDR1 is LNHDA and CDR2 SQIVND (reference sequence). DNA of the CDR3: TGTGCCAGTAGTCCATCACATCTGGAGTCTGGAAACACCATATATTTT. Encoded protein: CASSPSHLESGNTIYF. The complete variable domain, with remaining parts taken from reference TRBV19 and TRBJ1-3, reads DGGITQSPKYLFRKEGQNVTLSCEQNLNHDAMYWYRQDPGQGLRLIYYSQIVNDFQKGDIAEGYSVSREKKESFPLTVTSAQKNPTAFYLCASSPSHLESGNTIYFGEGSWLTVV.